A single T cell receptor (beta chain) is shown here with its context. Its antigen remains unidentified. These data are taken from a study of cytomegalovirus exposure and HLA in healthy donors. 60 Vbeta and 13 Jbeta primers were used in PCR. Method: immunoSEQ multiplex PCR; TCRdb's copy keeps in-frame clones and lacks some. The profile shows almost 200,000 clones, roughly 83% of them singletons. Trimming removed 1 base from V and 4 bases from J, with 9 bases in between. The CDR3 has 14 amino acids. Looked up from germline, CDR1 is SGHTA and CDR2 is FQGNSA. Overall study findings and caveats: The study labeled 164 TCR beta chains cytomegalovirus-associated.

Material for sequencing was PBMCs. The clonotype was recovered from a male donor in good health and CMV-seropositive. The chain couples TRBV7-2 to TRBJ2-3; D is undetermined. The CDR3 coding sequence is TGTGCCAGCAGCTTAGGAGGCCGACCAGATACGCAGTATTTT. Translated: CASSLGGRPDTQYF.